The next 21 T cell receptor beta chains were all read from a single sample in a study of OX40 agonist ivuxolimab in advanced cancers. Method: immunoSEQ multiplex PCR; TCRdb's copy keeps in-frame clones and lacks some. Here the sample spans 50,000 or so clones, over 85% being singletons. Specimen: CD4+ or CD8+ T cells sorted from blood, collected in a trial of the OX40 agonist ivuxolimab. All receptors come from an adult with an advanced solid tumor such as melanoma, head and neck, liver or kidney cancer.

J is TRBJ2-5 and V is TRBV2, with D hard to call. V shed 9 bases and J shed 5 bases, with 16 bases lying between them. The CDR3 length is 13 residues. Germline CDR1 SNHLY, CDR2 FYNNEI. CDR3 DNA: TGTGCCAGTTTGTACCTGGTGTGGGAGACCCAGTACTTC. Its protein product is CASLYLVWETQYF. Variable domain in full (rest from reference TRBV2 and TRBJ2-5): EPEVTQTPSHQVTQMGQEVILRCVPISNHLYFYWYRQILGQKVEFLVSFYNNEISEKSEIFDDQFSVERPDGSNFTLKIRSTKLEDSAMYFCASLYLVWETQYFGPGTRLLVL.

Here the CDR3 DNA reads TGTGCCAGCAGCTGGACTAGCGGAGCCTACGAGCAGTACTTC. It yields the protein CASSWTSGAYEQYF. This rearrangement joins TRBV5-5 to TRBJ2-7; TRBD2 aligns across 10 bases. CDR1 and CDR2 (germline): SGHKS, YYEKEE (reference sequence). The CDR3 runs 14 residues. V shed 3 bases, J shed 2 bases, and the junction held 2 bases outside the gene matches.

J is TRBJ2-6 and V is TRBV9; 10 bases align to TRBD1. J gave up 1 base and V 3 bases, and 1 base lay outside the gene matches. The CDR3 spans 16 residues. Germline loops: CDR1 SGDLS, CDR2 YYNGEE. Here the CDR3 reads CASSAGQGSGANVLTF. CDR3 coding DNA: TGTGCCAGCAGCGCGGGACAGGGGTCTGGGGCCAACGTCCTGACTTTC.

The chain joins TRBV6-5 to TRBJ1-1; 7 bases map to TRBD1. Germline loops: CDR1 MNHEY, CDR2 SVGAGI. The CDR3 loop spans 13 amino acids. The trim removed 2 bases at V and 11 bases at J, leaving 8 bases unmatched. The CDR3 DNA follows: TGTGCCAGCAGTTACCACAGGGGCTCGAAGGCTTTCTTT. Translation: CASSYHRGSKAFF.

The V call is TRBV27, the J call TRBJ1-5; 7 bases match TRBD1. The V gene's germline CDR1 is MNHEY and CDR2 SMNVEV (reference sequence). CDR3 length: 17 residues. The junction had 11 bases not matched to a gene; V was cut back by 6 bases and J by 0 bases. The CDR3 DNA sequence: TGTGCCAGCAGACCGCAGACAGGGAGTTTTAGCAATCAGCCCCAGCATTTT. This translates into CASRPQTGSFSNQPQHF.

This chain connects TRBV30 to TRBJ2-1, with 10 bases lining up with TRBD2. V lost 7 bases and J lost 5; bases outside the gene matches: 8. The CDR3 length is 14 residues. The germline V gene has CDR1 GTSNPN and CDR2 SVGIG (reference sequence). The CDR3 loop is CASTSGNFDNEQFF. In nucleotides, the CDR3 is TGTGCCTCCACTAGCGGGAACTTTGACAATGAGCAGTTCTTC.

In DNA form, the CDR3 reads TGCGCCAGCAGTGACGGGTACGAGCAGTACGTC. Residues: CASSDGYEQYV. The chain combines TRBV10-1 with TRBJ2-7; D gene unclear. With 3 bases removed from V and 4 bases from J, the gap between germline ends came to 4 bases. The CDR3 is 11 residues long. CDR1 is WNHNN, CDR2 SYGVQD, per germline (reference sequence).

This clone was seen once. The chain is built from TRBV13 and TRBJ2-7; the match to TRBD2 covers 9 bases. The CDR3 is made up of 16 amino acids. Germline assignment: CDR1 PRHDT and CDR2 FYEKMQ (reference sequence). After removal of 3 bases from V and 1 base from J, the junction contained 7 bases not matched to a gene. This CDR3 reads CASSFLGGRVSYEQYF. CDR3 nucleotides: TGTGCCAGCAGCTTTCTTGGCGGGAGGGTTTCCTACGAGCAGTACTTC.

The chain uses TRBV9 and TRBJ2-1, with 7 bases aligning to TRBD2. Per germline, CDR1 SGDLS and CDR2 YYNGEE. The CDR3 totals 17 residues. V was pared by 1 base and J by 5 bases, with 12 bases of the junction left unmatched. Here the CDR3 reads CASSVLAGVTLDNEQFF. As DNA, the CDR3 is TGTGCCAGCAGCGTATTGGCGGGAGTTACCCTAGACAATGAGCAGTTCTTC.

The chain recombines TRBV14 with TRBJ1-2; 8 bases are shared with TRBD1. The ends lost 5 bases at V and 4 bases at J; junction bases unmatched: 3. This CDR3 spans 13 amino acids. CDR1 is SGHDN, CDR2 FVKESK, per germline. The CDR3 region is CASSGTGSYGYTF. The DNA for the CDR3 is TGTGCCAGCAGCGGGACAGGTTCCTATGGCTACACCTTC.

The V call is TRBV6-1, the J call TRBJ2-7; tentatively, D is TRBD2 (6 bases). V lost 4 bases and J lost 3, with 10 bases in between. In germline, CDR1 is MNHNS, CDR2 SASEGT. The CDR3 covers 13 residues. The CDR3 sequence: CASSVRESYEQYV. The CDR3 DNA follows: TGTGCCAGCAGTGTTCGGGAGAGCTACGAGCAGTACGTC.

The gene calls are TRBV30 and TRBJ1-2; a possible D gene is TRBD1 (6 bases). The CDR3 has 12 amino acids. Germline CDR1 is GTSNPN and CDR2 is SVGIG (reference sequence). V was pared by 2 bases and J by 4 bases, with 8 bases between. The CDR3 is CAWSPRGYGYTF. The CDR3 bases are TGTGCCTGGAGTCCCAGGGGCTATGGCTACACCTTC.

V gene TRBV19 combines with J gene TRBJ1-1; tentatively, D is TRBD1 (5 bases). The ends were cut back, 6 bases at V and 3 bases at J, with 11 bases in the middle. The CDR3 runs 13 residues. CDR1 LNHDA and CDR2 SQIVND come from the germline V gene (reference sequence). DNA of the CDR3: TGTGCCAGTAGCCCGGGGGGGTACACTGAAGCTTTCTTT. This sequence encodes CASSPGGYTEAFF.

The chain has TRBV27 and TRBJ2-5; D might be TRBD2 (6 bases). The J call may be in error: the DNA end matches TRBJ2-7 better. There are 15 residues in the CDR3. Germline V lookup: CDR1 MNHEY, CDR2 SMNVEV (reference sequence). The CDR3 region has the DNA TGTGCCAGCAGTCCAAGGAGGGGAGGCCCCTACGAGCAGTACTTC. As protein: CASSPRRGGPYEQYF.

The CDR3 region has the DNA TGTGCCAGCAGTGAATACGGCTGGGACCGGACCTACGAGCAGTACGTC. Protein sequence: CASSEYGWDRTYEQYV. The chain links TRBV6-1 to TRBJ2-7; tentatively, D is TRBD1 or TRBD2 (5 bases each). V was clipped by 2 bases and J by 2 bases, with 16 bases between them. This CDR3 has 16 amino acids. CDR1 and CDR2 from the germline V gene are MNHNS and SASEGT.

This clone was recorded only once. The chain couples TRBV28 to TRBJ2-1, with 11 bases identical to TRBD2. Germline-derived CDR1 and CDR2 are MDHEN and SYDVKM. The CDR3 totals 15 residues. V trimming: 5 bases; J trimming: 8 bases; junction bases outside the gene matches: 8. CDR3 DNA sequence: TGTGCCAGCAGTCCAGTAGCGGGGGGGCACGATGAGCAGTTCTTC. This sequence encodes CASSPVAGGHDEQFF.

The V gene is TRBV4-3, the J gene TRBJ1-2; D ambiguous. This CDR3 spans 14 amino acids. From germline, CDR1 is LGHNA and CDR2 YSLEER. The V end was cut by 1 base, the J end by 2 bases, with 8 bases between. CDR3 in DNA: TGCGCCAGCAGCCAAGTAGCGGGGAACTATGGCTACACCTTC. Amino acid sequence: CASSQVAGNYGYTF.

This chain connects TRBV7-6 to TRBJ2-7, with D maybe TRBD2 (6 bases). This CDR3 is 14 amino acids long. V gave up 6 bases and J gave up 2 bases, with 14 bases separating them. Germline CDR1 SGHVS, CDR2 FNYEAQ. DNA for the CDR3: TGTGCCAGCAGTCTGGGGGGAATAGCCTACGAGCAGTACTTC. This codes for CASSLGGIAYEQYF.

This sequence joins TRBV7-8 and TRBJ2-1; 10 bases line up with TRBD2. The CDR3 sequence is 14 residues long. J lost 7 bases, V lost 1 base, and 1 base had no gene match. Per germline, CDR1 SGHVS and CDR2 FQNEAQ. The CDR3 DNA reads TGTGCCAGCAGCTTAGAACTAGCGGGGAATGAGCAGTTCTTC. Its protein product is CASSLELAGNEQFF.

The V and J genes are TRBV7-6 and TRBJ2-3; 11 nucleotides match TRBD2. V lost 5 bases to trimming and J lost 4 bases; unmatched junction nucleotides: 8. CDR3 length: 16 residues. Germline CDR1 is SGHVS and CDR2 is FNYEAQ. Written as DNA, the CDR3 is TGTGCCAGCAGCATGTTAGCGGGAGGGCCGTCAGATACGCAGTATTTT. This encodes CASSMLAGGPSDTQYF.

For the CDR3, the DNA is TGCGCCAGCAATCCGGGACACCTGAACACTGAAGCTTTCTTT. As protein: CASNPGHLNTEAFF. The chain uses TRBV23-1 and TRBJ1-1; TRBD1 might be the D (6 bases). TRBV23-1 is filed as an ORF, its function uncertain. The CDR3 runs 14 residues. The V end was cut by 7 bases, the J end by 0 bases, with 12 bases between.